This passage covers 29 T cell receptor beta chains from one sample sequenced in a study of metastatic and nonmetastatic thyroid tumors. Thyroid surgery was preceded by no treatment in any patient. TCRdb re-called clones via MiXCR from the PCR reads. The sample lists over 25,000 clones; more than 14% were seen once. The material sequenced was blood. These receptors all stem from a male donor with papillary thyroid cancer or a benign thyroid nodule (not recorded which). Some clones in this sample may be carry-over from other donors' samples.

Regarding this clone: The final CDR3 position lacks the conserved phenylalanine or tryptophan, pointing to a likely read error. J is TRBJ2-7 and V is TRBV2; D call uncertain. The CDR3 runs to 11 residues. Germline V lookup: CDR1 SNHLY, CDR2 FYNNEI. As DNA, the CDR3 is TGTGCCAGCGGGCGGACCTACGACCAGTACTCC. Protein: CASGRTYDQYS.

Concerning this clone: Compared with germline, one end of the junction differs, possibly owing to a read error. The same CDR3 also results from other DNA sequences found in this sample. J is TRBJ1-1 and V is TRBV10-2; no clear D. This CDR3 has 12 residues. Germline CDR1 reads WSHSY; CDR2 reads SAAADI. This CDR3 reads CASSESMAEALF. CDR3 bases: TGTGCCAGCAGTGAGTCGATGGCTGAAGCTCTCTTT.

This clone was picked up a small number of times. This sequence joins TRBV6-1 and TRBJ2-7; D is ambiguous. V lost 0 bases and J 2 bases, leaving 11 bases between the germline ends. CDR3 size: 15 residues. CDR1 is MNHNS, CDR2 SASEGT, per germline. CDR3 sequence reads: CASSEALVVPYEQYF. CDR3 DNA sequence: TGTGCCAGCAGTGAAGCGCTGGTGGTCCCCTACGAGCAGTACTTC.

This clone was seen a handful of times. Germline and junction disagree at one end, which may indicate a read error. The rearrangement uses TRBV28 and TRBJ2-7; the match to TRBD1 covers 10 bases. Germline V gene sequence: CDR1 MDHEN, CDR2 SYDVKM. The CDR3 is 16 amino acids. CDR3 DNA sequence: TGTGCCATCAGTCCCAGGACAGGGGGGCTGCAATACGAGCAGTGCTTC. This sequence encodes CAISPRTGGLQYEQCF.

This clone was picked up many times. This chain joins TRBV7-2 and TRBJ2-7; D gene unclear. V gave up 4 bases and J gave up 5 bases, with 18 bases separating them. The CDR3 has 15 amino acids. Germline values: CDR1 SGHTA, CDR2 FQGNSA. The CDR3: CASSSLGSFFHEQYF. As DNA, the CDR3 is TGTGCCAGCAGCTCACTGGGATCTTTCTTTCACGAGCAGTACTTC.

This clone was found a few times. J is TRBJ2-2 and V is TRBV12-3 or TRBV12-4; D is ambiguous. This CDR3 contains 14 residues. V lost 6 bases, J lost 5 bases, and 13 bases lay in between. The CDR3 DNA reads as TGTGCCAGCAGGGCATTGGGTCGGACCGGGGAGCTGTTTTTT. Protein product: CASRALGRTGELFF.

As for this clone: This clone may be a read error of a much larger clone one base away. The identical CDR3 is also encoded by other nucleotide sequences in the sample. CDR3 nucleotides: TGTGCCAGCAGTCGGGGTACGAAAAACATTCAGTACTTC. It translates to CASSRGTKNIQYF. The chain uses TRBV6-1 and TRBJ2-4; possible D gene TRBD2, 5 bases. Trimming left V 5 bases short and J 4 bases short, with 9 bases between. In germline, CDR1 is MNHNS, CDR2 SASEGT. This CDR3 spans 13 amino acids.

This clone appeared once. CDR3 in DNA: TGTGCCAGCTCACCACTGACGTCCGTCCAAGAGACCCAGTACTTC. The encoded protein is CASSPLTSVQETQYF. This chain joins TRBV18 and TRBJ2-5; D unresolved. V lost 1 base to trimming and J lost 1 base, with 10 bases between them. The CDR3 is 15 amino acids. CDR1 and CDR2 (germline): KGHSH, LQKENI.

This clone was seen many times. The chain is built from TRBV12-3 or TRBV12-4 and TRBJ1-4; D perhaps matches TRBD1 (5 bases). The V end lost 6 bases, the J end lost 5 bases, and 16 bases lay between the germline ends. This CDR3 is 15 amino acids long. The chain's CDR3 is CASRKPGLGNEKLFF. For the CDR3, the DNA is TGTGCCAGCAGGAAACCGGGACTGGGAAATGAAAAACTGTTTTTT.

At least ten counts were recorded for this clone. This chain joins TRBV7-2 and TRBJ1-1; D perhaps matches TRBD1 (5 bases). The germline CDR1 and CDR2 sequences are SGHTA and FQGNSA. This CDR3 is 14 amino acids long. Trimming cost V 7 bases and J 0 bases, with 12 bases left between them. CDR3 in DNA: TGTGCCAGCATCCCGGGGGTGATGAACACTGAAGCTTTCTTT. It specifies CASIPGVMNTEAFF.

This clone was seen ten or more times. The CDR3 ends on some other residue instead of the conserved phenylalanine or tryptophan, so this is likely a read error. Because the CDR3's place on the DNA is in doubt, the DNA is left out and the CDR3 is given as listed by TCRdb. The chain's CDR3 is CASSPRWG. V gene TRBV9 combines with J gene TRBJ1-1; TRBD1, as called in the table, went unchecked against the DNA. The germline V gene has CDR1 SGDLS and CDR2 YYNGEE. The CDR3 has 8 amino acids, counting both end residues.

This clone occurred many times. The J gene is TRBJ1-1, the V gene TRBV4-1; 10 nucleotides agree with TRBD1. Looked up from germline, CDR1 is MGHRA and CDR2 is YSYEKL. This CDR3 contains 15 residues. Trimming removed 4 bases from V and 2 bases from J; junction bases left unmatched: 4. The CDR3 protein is CASSPRDRGNTEAFF. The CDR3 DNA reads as TGCGCCAGCAGCCCCCGGGACAGGGGAAACACTGAAGCTTTCTTT.

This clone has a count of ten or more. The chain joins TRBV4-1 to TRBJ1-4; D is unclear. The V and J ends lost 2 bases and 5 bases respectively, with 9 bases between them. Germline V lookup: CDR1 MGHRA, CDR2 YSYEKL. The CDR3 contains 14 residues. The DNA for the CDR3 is TGCGCCAGCAGCCAACTGGGAAACAATGAAAAACTGTTTTTT. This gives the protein CASSQLGNNEKLFF.

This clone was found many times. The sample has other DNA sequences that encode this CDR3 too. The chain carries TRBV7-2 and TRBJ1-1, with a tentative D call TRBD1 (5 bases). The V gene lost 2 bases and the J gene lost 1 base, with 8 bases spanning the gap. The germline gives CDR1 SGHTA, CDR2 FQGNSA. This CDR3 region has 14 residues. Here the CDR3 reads CASSLIQGNTEAFF. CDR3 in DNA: TGTGCCAGCAGCTTAATCCAGGGGAACACTGAAGCTTTCTTT.

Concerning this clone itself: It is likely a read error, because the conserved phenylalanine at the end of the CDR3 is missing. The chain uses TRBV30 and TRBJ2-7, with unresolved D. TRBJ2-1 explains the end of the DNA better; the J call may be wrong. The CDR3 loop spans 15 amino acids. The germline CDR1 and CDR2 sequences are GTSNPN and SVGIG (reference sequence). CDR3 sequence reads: CASCFGIGQYYEQFL. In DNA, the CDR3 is TGTGCCAGCTGCTTTGGAATAGGTCAGTACTACGAGCAGTTCTTG.

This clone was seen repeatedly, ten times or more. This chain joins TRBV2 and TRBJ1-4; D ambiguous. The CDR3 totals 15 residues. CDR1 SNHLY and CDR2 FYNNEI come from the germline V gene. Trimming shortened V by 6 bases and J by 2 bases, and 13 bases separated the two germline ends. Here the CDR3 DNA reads TGTGCCAGCAGAGAACTTGACATGACTAATGAAAAACTGTTTTTT. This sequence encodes CASRELDMTNEKLFF.

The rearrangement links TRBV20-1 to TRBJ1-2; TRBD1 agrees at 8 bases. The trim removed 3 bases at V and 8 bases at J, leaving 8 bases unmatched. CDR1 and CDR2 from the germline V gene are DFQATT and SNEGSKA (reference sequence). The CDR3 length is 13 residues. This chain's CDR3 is CSASLQGARGYTF. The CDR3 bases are TGCAGTGCTAGCTTGCAGGGGGCTCGCGGCTACACCTTC.

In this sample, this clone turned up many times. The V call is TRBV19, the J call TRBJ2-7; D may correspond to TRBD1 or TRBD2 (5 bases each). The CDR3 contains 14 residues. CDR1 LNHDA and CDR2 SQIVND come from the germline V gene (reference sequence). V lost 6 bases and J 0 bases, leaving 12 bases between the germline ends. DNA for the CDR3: TGTGCCAGTAGCCCCAGGGACGGCTCCTACGAGCAGTACTTC. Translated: CASSPRDGSYEQYF.

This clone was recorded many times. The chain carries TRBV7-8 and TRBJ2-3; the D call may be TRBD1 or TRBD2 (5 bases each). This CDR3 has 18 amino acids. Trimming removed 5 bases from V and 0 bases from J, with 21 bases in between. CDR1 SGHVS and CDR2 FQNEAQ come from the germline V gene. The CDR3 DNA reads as TGTGCCAGCAGCCCAACCGCAGGGACGCTTGGGAGCACAGATACGCAGTATTTT. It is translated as CASSPTAGTLGSTDTQYF.

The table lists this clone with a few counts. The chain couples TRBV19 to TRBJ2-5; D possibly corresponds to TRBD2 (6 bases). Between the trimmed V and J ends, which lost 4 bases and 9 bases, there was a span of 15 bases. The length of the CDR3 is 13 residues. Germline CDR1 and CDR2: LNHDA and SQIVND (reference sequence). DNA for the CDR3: TGTGCCAGTAGTACCTCCGGGGGTGAATCCCAGTACTTC. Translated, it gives CASSTSGGESQYF.

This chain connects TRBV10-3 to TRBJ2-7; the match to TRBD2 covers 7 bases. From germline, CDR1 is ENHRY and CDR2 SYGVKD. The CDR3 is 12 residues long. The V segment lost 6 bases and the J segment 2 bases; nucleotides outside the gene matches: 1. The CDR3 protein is CAISGGTYEQYF. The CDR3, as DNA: TGTGCCATCAGCGGGGGGACCTACGAGCAGTACTTC.

CDR3 sequence reads: CASSQARGGTEAFF. The CDR3 DNA is TGCGCCAGCAGCCAAGCAAGGGGGGGGACTGAAGCTTTCTTT. J is TRBJ1-1 and V is TRBV4-1; weak D call: TRBD1 (6 bases). The V gene's germline CDR1 is MGHRA and CDR2 YSYEKL. Trimming pared 1 base from V and 5 bases from J, leaving 11 bases between. The CDR3 has 14 residues.

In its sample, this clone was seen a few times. CDR3 nucleotide sequence: TGTGCCAGCAGCCAACCGGGAGCGTGTGGCTACACCTTC. Amino acid sequence: CASSQPGACGYTF. V usage is TRBV6-1 and J usage is TRBJ1-2, with no clear D. V was clipped by 6 bases and J by 7 bases, with 15 bases between them. The CDR3 length is 13 residues. Germline CDR1 and CDR2: MNHNS and SASEGT.

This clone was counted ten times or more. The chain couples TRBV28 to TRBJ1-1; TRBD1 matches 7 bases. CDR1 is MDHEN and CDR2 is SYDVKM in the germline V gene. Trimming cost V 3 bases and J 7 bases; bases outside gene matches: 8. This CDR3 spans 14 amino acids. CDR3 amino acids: CASSFQTGTDEAFF. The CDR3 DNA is TGTGCCAGCAGTTTCCAGACAGGGACGGATGAAGCTTTCTTT.

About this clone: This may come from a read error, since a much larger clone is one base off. CDR3 protein: CASSYNLSTGELFF. The CDR3 coding sequence is TGTGCCAGCAGTTACAACCTGAGCACCGGGGAGCTGTTTTTT. The J gene is TRBJ2-2, the V gene TRBV6-6; D gene uncertain. The CDR3 is 14 residues long. The V end lost 2 bases, the J end lost 4 bases, and 8 bases lay between the germline ends. Germline values: CDR1 MNHNY, CDR2 SVGAGI (reference sequence).

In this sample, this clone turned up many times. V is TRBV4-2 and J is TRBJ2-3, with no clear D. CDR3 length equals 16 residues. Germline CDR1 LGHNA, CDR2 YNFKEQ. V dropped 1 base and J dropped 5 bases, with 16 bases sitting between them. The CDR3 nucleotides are TGTGCCAGCAGCCAAGTAGGTGCTACCCGTATAGATACGCAGTATTTT. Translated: CASSQVGATRIDTQYF.

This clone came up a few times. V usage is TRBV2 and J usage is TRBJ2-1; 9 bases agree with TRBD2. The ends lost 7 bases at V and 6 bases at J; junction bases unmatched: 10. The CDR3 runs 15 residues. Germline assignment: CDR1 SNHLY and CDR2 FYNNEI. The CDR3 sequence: CASTLTSGRRNEQFF. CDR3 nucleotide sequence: TGTGCCAGCACTCTTACTAGCGGGCGGCGCAATGAGCAGTTCTTC.

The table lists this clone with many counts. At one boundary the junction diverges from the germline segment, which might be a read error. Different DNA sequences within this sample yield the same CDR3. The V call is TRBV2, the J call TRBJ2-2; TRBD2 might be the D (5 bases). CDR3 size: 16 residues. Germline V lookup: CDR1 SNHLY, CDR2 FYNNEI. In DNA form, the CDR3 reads TGTGCCAGCAAATCCCGACCCGATTCCCACACCGGGAAGCTGTTTTTT. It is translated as CASKSRPDSHTGKLFF. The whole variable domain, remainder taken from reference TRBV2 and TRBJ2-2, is EPEVTQTPSHQVTQMGQEVILRCVPISNHLYFYWYRQILGQKVEFLVSFYNNEISEKSEIFDDQFSVERPDGSNFTLKIRSTKLEDSAMYFCASKSRPDSHTGKLFFGEGSRLTVL.

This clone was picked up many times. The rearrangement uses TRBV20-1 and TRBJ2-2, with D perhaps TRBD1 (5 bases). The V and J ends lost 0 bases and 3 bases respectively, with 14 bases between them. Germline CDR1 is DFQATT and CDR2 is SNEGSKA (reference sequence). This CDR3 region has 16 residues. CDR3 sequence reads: CSARDRRQIYTGELFF. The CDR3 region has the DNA TGCAGTGCTAGAGATCGGAGACAGATATACACCGGGGAGCTGTTTTTT.